Listed below are T cell receptor beta chains from one sample, sequenced in a study of OX40 agonist ivuxolimab in advanced cancers. TCRdb's table, derived via immunoSEQ multiplex PCR, lists solely in-frame clones and lacks some. Of about 61,000 clones in the sample, 70% to 90% are singletons; the top ten hold about 1.2%. The sequencing used CD4+ or CD8+ T cells sorted from blood, collected in a trial of the OX40 agonist ivuxolimab. All receptors come from an adult with an advanced solid tumor such as melanoma, head and neck, liver or kidney cancer. Both conserved end residues are part of each CDR3. D genes are given only for firm matches. Clone sizes are given selectively: once, few, many, or a class where the clone is expanded.

TRBJ1-1	TRBV6-5	.	.	CASTRSNRGTEAFF	TGTGCCAGCACCAGAAGCAACCGGGGGACTGAAGCTTTCTTT
TRBJ1-1	TRBV9	.	.	CASSSRGGNTEAFF	TGTGCCAGCAGCTCCCGTGGGGGAAACACTGAAGCTTTCTTT
TRBJ2-1	TRBV7-9	once	TRBD1	CASSEQGDEQFF	TGTGCCAGCAGCGAACAGGGGGATGAGCAGTTCTTC
TRBJ1-1	TRBV15	.	.	CATSAGVRTEAFF	TGTGCCACCAGCGCGGGGGTGAGGACTGAAGCTTTCTTT
TRBJ2-5	TRBV5-1	.	TRBD2	CASSPAGVRETQYF	TGCGCCAGCAGTCCAGCGGGGGTGCGAGAGACCCAGTACTTC
TRBJ1-2	TRBV5-6	.	TRBD1	CASSLLGQGAYGYTF	TGTGCCAGCAGCTTGTTGGGACAGGGGGCCTATGGCTACACCTTC
TRBJ1-5	TRBV10-3	.	TRBD1	CAISGQGGNQPQHF	TGTGCCATCAGCGGACAGGGGGGCAATCAGCCCCAGCATTTT
TRBJ2-7	TRBV7-2	.	TRBD1	CASSLGGQGIRQDF	TGTGCCAGCAGCTTAGGAGGACAGGGTATCCGTCAGGACTTC
TRBJ2-5	TRBV5-1	.	TRBD2	CASSFRLAGVLRETQYF	TGCGCCAGCAGCTTTAGACTAGCGGGGGTTTTACGAGAGACCCAGTACTTC
TRBJ2-3	TRBV10-3	.	TRBD2	CAIRIGISGGQDTQYF	TGTGCCATCAGGATCGGGATCAGCGGGGGGCAAGATACGCAGTATTTT
TRBJ2-3	TRBV18	.	TRBD2	CASSPQASGITDTQYF	TGTGCCAGCTCACCACAGGCTAGCGGGATCACAGATACGCAGTATTTT
TRBJ2-7	TRBV2	.	.	CASSVSGPEQYF	TGTGCCAGCAGTGTTTCAGGACCCGAGCAGTACTTC
TRBJ2-7	TRBV5-4	.	.	CASRTSEVSYEQYF	TGTGCCAGCAGAACCTCAGAAGTCTCCTACGAGCAGTACTTC
TRBJ1-2	TRBV7-2	.	.	CASSLLGGTDGYTF	TGTGCCAGCAGCCTCCTGGGTGGGACTGACGGCTACACCTTC
TRBJ2-7	TRBV5-1	.	.	CASSWGGSYEQYF	TGCGCCAGCAGTTGGGGCGGATCCTACGAGCAGTACTTC
TRBJ2-5	TRBV5-1	.	TRBD2	CASSISGTSGGPQETQYF	TGCGCCAGCAGCATTTCCGGGACTAGCGGGGGCCCTCAAGAGACCCAGTACTTC
TRBJ2-3	TRBV5-4	.	.	CAGGGSVSTDTQYF	TGTGCGGGGGGGGGCTCAGTCAGCACAGATACGCAGTATTTT
TRBJ1-4	TRBV18	.	.	CASSPNRAANEKLFF	TGTGCCAGCTCCCCGAACAGGGCGGCTAATGAAAAACTGTTTTTT